This record covers a single T cell receptor beta chain. The repertoire was sequenced with immunoSEQ multiplex PCR; TCRdb's copy has only in-frame clones and lacks some. This sample has roughly 260,000 clones, with about 80% found just once. The data were obtained in a study of blood T cell repertoires in COVID-19. Whole-study context: Nucleic acid was either cDNA or gDNA, and it came from T cells, B-cell-depleted T cells, or PBMCs.

Researchers sorted participants into cohorts using their self-reported clinical history. CDR3 length equals 15 residues. The V and J ends lost 5 bases and 1 base, in that order; junction bases with no gene match: 7. Per germline, CDR1 SGHRS and CDR2 YFSETQ. Sequences were obtained from PBMCs or T cells enriched from blood (not recorded which). The rearrangement uses TRBV5-1 and TRBJ2-3; 7 nucleotides agree with TRBD2. The sequence derives from a woman in her thirties or forties who had been exposed to COVID-19. For the CDR3, the DNA is TGCGCCAGCAGGCAGAGCGGGGAGCGCACAGATACGCAGTATTTT. This sequence encodes CASRQSGERTDTQYF.